These T cell receptor beta chains were read from a single sample in a study of T cell responses to AZD1222 COVID-19 vaccine. Profiled with immunoSEQ multiplex PCR; TCRdb holds only in-frame clones, not every one. This table holds tens of thousands of clones, 87% found once. Sample: peripheral blood, taken 28 days after the second AZD1222 dose. Source of these receptors: an adult who received the AZD1222 COVID-19 vaccine. CDR3s include the opening cysteine and the closing phenylalanine or tryptophan. The D gene is left open where the match is weak. Size tells how often a clone was seen (once, few, many) or the class of an expanded clone, and some rows leave it out.

V	size	D	J	DNA	CDR3
TRBV4-1	-	-	TRBJ2-2	TGCGCCAGCAGCCAACCCCAAGGGGCCGGGGAGCTGTTTTTT	CASSQPQGAGELFF
TRBV11-2	-	-	TRBJ2-4	TGTGCCAGCAGCCGTCGCGGATTTTCGGTCAAAAACATTCAGTACTTC	CASSRRGFSVKNIQYF
TRBV11-1	once	-	TRBJ2-3	TGTGCCAGCAGCTCAGGGCCTAGCACAGATACGCAGTATTTT	CASSSGPSTDTQYF
TRBV7-9	once	TRBD1	TRBJ2-1	TGTGCCAGCAGCGGGACAGGGTACAATGAGCAGTTCTTC	CASSGTGYNEQFF
TRBV6-6	-	TRBD1	TRBJ1-5	TGTGCCAGCAGGCCACAGGGGGAAAATCAGCCCCAGCATTTT	CASRPQGENQPQHF
TRBV2	-	-	TRBJ1-1	TGTGCCAGCAGTGAATCGAGGGAGTGGGACACTGAAGCTTTCTTT	CASSESREWDTEAFF
TRBV6-5	-	-	TRBJ2-7	TGTGCCAGCAGTCAGCGGGACACCTCCTACGAGCAGTACTTC	CASSQRDTSYEQYF
TRBV6-5	-	TRBD1	TRBJ1-5	TGTGCCAGCCAGAGCCGGGACAGAGGGCGACAGCCCCAGCATTTT	CASQSRDRGRQPQHF
TRBV2	-	-	TRBJ1-6	TGTGCCAGCAGGGTAGGGACTAATTCACCCCTCCACTTT	CASRVGTNSPLHF
TRBV7-3	-	-	TRBJ2-5	TGTGCCAGCAGCAAAACGGGAGAGACCCAGTACTTC	CASSKTGETQYF
TRBV27	-	-	TRBJ1-1	TGTGCCAGCAGTTCCCTGCCCGGGGTGGGCCTCATGAACACTGAAGCTTTCTTT	CASSSLPGVGLMNTEAFF
TRBV6-5	-	-	TRBJ2-7	TGTGCCAGCAGCCCCCAACGGGATAGTTTTCACGAGCAGTACTTC	CASSPQRDSFHEQYF
TRBV29-1	-	TRBD1	TRBJ1-2	TGCAGCGCTACGGACAGGGTTGGTGGCTACACCTTC	CSATDRVGGYTF
TRBV4-1	-	-	TRBJ1-2	TGCGCCAGCAGCCAAGTGAGCTCTAACTATGGCTACACCTTC	CASSQVSSNYGYTF
TRBV2	few	TRBD1	TRBJ1-2	TGTGCCAGCAGCCCTGGGACAGGGGGCACCTCGGGCTATGGCTACACCTTC	CASSPGTGGTSGYGYTF
TRBV5-1	-	-	TRBJ1-5	TGCGCCAGCAGCTTGAACGGGCAGGATCAGCCCCAGCATTTT	CASSLNGQDQPQHF
TRBV7-2	-	TRBD1	TRBJ1-6	TGTGCCAGCAGCCCCCAGGGGGCAGGGTTGGGTTCACCCCTCCACTTT	CASSPQGAGLGSPLHF
TRBV5-5	-	-	TRBJ2-3	TGTGCCAGCAGCTTGGGCCTAGCGCTTCCCACAGATACGCAGTATTTT	CASSLGLALPTDTQYF
TRBV5-1	once	TRBD1	TRBJ1-2	TGCGCCAGCAGCTGGGAGGGACAGGGGGCCAGTGGCTACACCTTC	CASSWEGQGASGYTF
TRBV3-1/TRBV3-2	-	-	TRBJ1-2	TGTGCCAGCAGCCCCGGACAGTCCTATGGCTACACCTTC	CASSPGQSYGYTF
TRBV5-1	-	TRBD1	TRBJ2-1	TGCGCCAGCAGCTCGGACAGGGGATTGTTGGGTGAGCAGTTCTTC	CASSSDRGLLGEQFF
TRBV19	-	-	TRBJ2-7	TGTGCCAGTAGTAGGACCCTTCACTACGAGCAGTACTTC	CASSRTLHYEQYF
TRBV5-4	-	TRBD2	TRBJ2-3	TGTGCCAGCAGTGGGGGACTAGCTCACGACCCAGATACGCAGTATTTT	CASSGGLAHDPDTQYF
TRBV19	-	TRBD1	TRBJ2-1	TGTGCCAGTAGTTACCGGGACAGGGGGCTCTATGAGCAGTTCTTC	CASSYRDRGLYEQFF
TRBV9	-	-	TRBJ1-2	TGTGCCAGCAGCGTAGACGGGGGCGGCTATGGCTACACCTTC	CASSVDGGGYGYTF
TRBV2	-	-	TRBJ1-1	TGTGCCAGCAGCCTTGACAACAAAGCTTTCTTT	CASSLDNKAFF
TRBV29-1	-	-	TRBJ1-1	TGCAGCGTCAGAAAAAGGGGGAACACTGAAGCTTTCTTT	CSVRKRGNTEAFF
TRBV6-1	-	TRBD1	TRBJ1-2	TGTGCCAGCAGTGAATACACCACAGGGGGCGGATATGGCTACACCTTC	CASSEYTTGGGYGYTF
TRBV5-1	-	-	TRBJ1-3	TGCGCCAGCAGCTTGGAGGGGGGAGACACCATATATTTT	CASSLEGGDTIYF
TRBV3-1/TRBV3-2	once	TRBD1	TRBJ2-5	TGTGCCAGCAGCCAAGATCAGACAGGGGGCTCAGAGACCCAGTACTTC	CASSQDQTGGSETQYF